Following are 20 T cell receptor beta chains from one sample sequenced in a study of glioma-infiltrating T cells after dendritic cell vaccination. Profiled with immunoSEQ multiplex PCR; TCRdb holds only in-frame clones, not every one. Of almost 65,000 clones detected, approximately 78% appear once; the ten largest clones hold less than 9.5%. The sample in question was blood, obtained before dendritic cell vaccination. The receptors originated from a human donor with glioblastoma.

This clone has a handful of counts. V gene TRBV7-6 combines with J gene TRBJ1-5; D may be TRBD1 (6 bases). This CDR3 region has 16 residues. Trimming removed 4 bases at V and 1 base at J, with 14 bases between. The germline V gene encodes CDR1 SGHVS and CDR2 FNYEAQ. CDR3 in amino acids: CASSSRPRGSNQPQHF. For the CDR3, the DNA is TGTGCCAGCAGCTCAAGACCCAGGGGAAGCAATCAGCCCCAGCATTTT.

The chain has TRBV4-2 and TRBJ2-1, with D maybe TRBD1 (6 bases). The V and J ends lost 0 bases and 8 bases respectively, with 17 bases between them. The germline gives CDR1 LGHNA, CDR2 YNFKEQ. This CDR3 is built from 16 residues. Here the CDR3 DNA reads TGTGCCAGCAGCCAAGAGCAGACTCTAGGGGGTCATGAGCAGTTCTTC. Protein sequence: CASSQEQTLGGHEQFF.

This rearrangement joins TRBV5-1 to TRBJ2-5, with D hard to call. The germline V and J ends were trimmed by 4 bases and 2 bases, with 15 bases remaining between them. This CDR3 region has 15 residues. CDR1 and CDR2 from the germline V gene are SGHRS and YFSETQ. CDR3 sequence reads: CASSPDLSSQETQYF. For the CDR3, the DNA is TGCGCCAGCAGCCCCGACCTTAGCAGTCAAGAGACCCAGTACTTC. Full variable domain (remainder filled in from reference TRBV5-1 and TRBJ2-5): KAGVTQTPRYLIKTRGQQVTLSCSPISGHRSVSWYQQTPGQGLQFLFEYFSETQRNKGNFPGRFSGRQFSNSRSEMNVSTLELGDSALYLCASSPDLSSQETQYFGPGTRLLVL.

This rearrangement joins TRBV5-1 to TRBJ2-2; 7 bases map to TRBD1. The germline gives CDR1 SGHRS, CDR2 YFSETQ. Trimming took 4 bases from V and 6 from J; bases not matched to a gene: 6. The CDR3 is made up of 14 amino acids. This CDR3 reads CASSPGQQSGELFF. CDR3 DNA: TGCGCCAGCAGCCCGGGACAGCAATCCGGGGAGCTGTTTTTT.

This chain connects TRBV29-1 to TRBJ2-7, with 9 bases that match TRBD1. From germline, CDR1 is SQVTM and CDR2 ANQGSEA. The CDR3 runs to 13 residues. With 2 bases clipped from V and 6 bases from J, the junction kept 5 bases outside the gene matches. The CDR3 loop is CSVERGQGSEQYF. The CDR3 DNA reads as TGCAGCGTTGAACGGGGACAGGGAAGCGAGCAGTACTTC.

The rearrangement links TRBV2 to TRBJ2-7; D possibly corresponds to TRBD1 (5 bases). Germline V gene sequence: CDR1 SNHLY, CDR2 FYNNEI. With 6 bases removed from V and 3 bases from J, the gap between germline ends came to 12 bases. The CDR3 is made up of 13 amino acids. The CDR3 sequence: CASSRQTGYEQYF. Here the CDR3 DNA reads TGTGCCAGCAGCCGACAGACTGGCTACGAGCAGTACTTC.

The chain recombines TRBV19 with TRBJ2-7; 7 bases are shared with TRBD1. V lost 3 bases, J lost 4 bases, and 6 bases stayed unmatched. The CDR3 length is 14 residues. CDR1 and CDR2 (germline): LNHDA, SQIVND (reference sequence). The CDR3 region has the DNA TGTGCCAGTAGTATCGACCGGGACAGATACGAGCAGTACTTC. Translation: CASSIDRDRYEQYF.

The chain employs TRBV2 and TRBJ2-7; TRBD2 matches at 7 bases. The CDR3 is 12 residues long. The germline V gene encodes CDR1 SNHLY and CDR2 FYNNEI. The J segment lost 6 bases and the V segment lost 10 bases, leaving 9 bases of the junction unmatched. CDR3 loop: CATGPAGFEQYF. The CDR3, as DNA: TGTGCCACGGGGCCAGCGGGGTTCGAGCAGTACTTC.

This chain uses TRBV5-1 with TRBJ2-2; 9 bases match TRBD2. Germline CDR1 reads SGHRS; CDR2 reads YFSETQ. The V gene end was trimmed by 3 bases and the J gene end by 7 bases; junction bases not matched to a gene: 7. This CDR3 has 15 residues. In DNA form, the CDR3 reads TGCGCCAGCAGCTCTAGCGGGGTCGGTTACGGGGAGCTGTTTTTT. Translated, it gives CASSSSGVGYGELFF.

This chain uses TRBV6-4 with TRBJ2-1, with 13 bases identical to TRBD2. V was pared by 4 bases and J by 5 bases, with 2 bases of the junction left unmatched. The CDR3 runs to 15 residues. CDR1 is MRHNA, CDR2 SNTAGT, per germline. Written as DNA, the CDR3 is TGTGCCAGCAGTGGACTAGCGGGGGGACACAATGAGCAGTTCTTC. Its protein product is CASSGLAGGHNEQFF.

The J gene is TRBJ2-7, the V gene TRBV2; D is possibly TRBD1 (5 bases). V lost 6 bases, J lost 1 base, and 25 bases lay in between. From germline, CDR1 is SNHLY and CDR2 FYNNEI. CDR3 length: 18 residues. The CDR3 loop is CASRGPGAHLVGSYEQYF. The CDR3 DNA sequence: TGTGCCAGCAGGGGGCCTGGGGCTCACCTAGTAGGGTCCTACGAGCAGTACTTC.

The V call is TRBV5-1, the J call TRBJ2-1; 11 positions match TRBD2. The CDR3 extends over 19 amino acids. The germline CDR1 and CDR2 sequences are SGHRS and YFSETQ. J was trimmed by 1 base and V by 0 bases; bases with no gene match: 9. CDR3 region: CASSLVGSGGARSYNEQFF. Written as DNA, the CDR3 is TGCGCCAGCAGCTTGGTAGGTAGCGGGGGGGCTCGGTCCTACAATGAGCAGTTCTTC.

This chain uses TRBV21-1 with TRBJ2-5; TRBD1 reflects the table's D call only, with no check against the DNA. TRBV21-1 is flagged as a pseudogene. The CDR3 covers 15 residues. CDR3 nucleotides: TGTGCCAGCAGCAAAGTACAGGGGGAAGGTGAGACCCAGTACTTC. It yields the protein CASSKVQGEGETQYF.

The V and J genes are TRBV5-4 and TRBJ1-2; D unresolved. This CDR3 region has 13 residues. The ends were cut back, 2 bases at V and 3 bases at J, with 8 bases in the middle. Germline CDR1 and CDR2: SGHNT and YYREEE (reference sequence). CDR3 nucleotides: TGTGCCAGCAGCTTTGATACGGACTATGGCTACACCTTC. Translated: CASSFDTDYGYTF.

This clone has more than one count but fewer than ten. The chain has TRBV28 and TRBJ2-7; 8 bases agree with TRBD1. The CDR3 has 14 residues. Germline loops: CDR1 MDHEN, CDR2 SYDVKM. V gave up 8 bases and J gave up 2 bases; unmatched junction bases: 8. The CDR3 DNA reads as TGTGCCAGCGTACAGGGGGGAGGTACCTACGAGCAGTACTTC. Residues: CASVQGGGTYEQYF.

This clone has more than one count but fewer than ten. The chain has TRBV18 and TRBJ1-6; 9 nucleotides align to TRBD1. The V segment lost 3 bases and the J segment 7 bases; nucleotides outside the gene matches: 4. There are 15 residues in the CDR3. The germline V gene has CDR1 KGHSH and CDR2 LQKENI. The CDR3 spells CASSPPGQGNSPLHF. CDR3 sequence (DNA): TGTGCCAGCTCACCCCCGGGACAGGGAAATTCACCCCTCCACTTT. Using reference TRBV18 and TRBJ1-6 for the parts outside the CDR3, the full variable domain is NAGVMQNPRHLVRRRGQEARLRCSPMKGHSHVYWYRQLPEEGLKFMVYLQKENIIDESGMPKERFSAEFPKEGPSILRIQQVVRGDSAAYFCASSPPGQGNSPLHFGNGTRLTVT.

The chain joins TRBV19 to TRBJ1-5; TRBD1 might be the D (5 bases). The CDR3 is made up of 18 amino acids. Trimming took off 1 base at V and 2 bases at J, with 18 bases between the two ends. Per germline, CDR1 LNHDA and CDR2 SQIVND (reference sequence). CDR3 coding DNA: TGTGCCAGTAGTATAGTATCCGGGCTCGGGGGGGGCAATCAGCCCCAGCATTTT. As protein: CASSIVSGLGGGNQPQHF.

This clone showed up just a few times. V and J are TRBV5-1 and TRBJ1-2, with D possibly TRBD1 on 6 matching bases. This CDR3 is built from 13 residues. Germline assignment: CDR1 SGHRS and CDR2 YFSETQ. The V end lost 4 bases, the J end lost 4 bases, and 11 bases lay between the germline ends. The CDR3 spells CASSGDTVYGYTF. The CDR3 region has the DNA TGCGCCAGCAGCGGGGACACCGTCTATGGCTACACCTTC.

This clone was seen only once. The CDR3 bases are TGTGCCAGCAGCTTGCCGGGACAGGGGACAGATACGCAGTATTTT. This gives the protein CASSLPGQGTDTQYF. The J gene is TRBJ2-3, the V gene TRBV5-4, with 10 bases identical to TRBD1. The length of the CDR3 is 15 residues. Per germline, CDR1 SGHNT and CDR2 YYREEE (reference sequence). Trimming took 1 base from V and 3 from J; bases not matched to a gene: 2. The full variable domain, rest sourced from reference TRBV5-4 and TRBJ2-3, is ETGVTQSPTHLIKTRGQQVTLRCSSQSGHNTVSWYQQALGQGPQFIFQYYREEENGRGNFPPRFSGLQFPNYSSELNVNALELDDSALYLCASSLPGQGTDTQYFGPGTRLTVL.

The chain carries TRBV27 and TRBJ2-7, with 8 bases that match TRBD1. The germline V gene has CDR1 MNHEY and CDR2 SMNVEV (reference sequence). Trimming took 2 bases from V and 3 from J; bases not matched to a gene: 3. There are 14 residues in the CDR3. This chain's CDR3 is CASSLHRGYYEQYF. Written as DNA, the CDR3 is TGTGCCAGCAGTTTACACAGGGGGTACTACGAGCAGTACTTC.